This T cell receptor (beta chain) was captured by sequencing in a study of control samples from healthy donors and cancer patients. Assay used: immunoSEQ multiplex PCR; TCRdb lists only in-frame clones, some missing. This table has around 130,000 clones, over 85% appearing once. Trimming shortened V by 6 bases and J by 5 bases, and 11 bases separated the two germline ends. Germline V gene lookup returns CDR1 MDHEN and CDR2 SYDVKM. CDR3 length equals 13 residues. The specimen sequenced was PBMCs. The chain has TRBV28 and TRBJ2-1, with D possibly TRBD1 on 5 matching bases. This clonotype was obtained from a man aged 50 to 59 with head and neck cancer. In nucleotides, the CDR3 is TGTGCCAGCAGCCTCGCCAGGGACAATGAGCAGTTCTTC. Translating gives CASSLARDNEQFF. Looking up the rest from reference TRBV28 and TRBJ2-1 gives the full variable domain: DVKVTQSSRYLVKRTGEKVFLECVQDMDHENMFWYRQDPGLGLRLIYFSYDVKMKEKGDIPEGYSVSREKKERFSLILESASTNQTSMYLCASSLARDNEQFFGPGTRLTVL.